This T cell receptor (beta chain) was sequenced in a study of OX40 agonist ivuxolimab in advanced cancers. Background on the study: Patients were infused with ivuxolimab every 2 weeks at 0.01 to 10 mg/kg. Study-wide points: Among the lowest peripheral clonal expansion occurred in 0.1-3.0 mg/kg partial responders.

The protocol was immunoSEQ multiplex PCR, while the TCRdb copy is restricted to in-frame clones and leaves out a portion. Among about 72,000 clones listed, about 90% were seen once. Patients were ruled out by autoimmune disease history or systemic immunosuppression. Samples were taken at baseline and on day 1 of cycles 4 and 7. Note on this clone: What it recognizes is unknown.

Germline lookup yields CDR1 SGHNT and CDR2 YYREEE (reference sequence). This CDR3 spans 15 amino acids. V was clipped by 4 bases and J by 7 bases; unmatched bases: 14. Sequenced here: CD4+ or CD8+ T cells sorted from blood, sampled in a trial of the OX40 agonist ivuxolimab. The rearrangement joins TRBV5-4 to TRBJ2-7; 7 bases line up with TRBD2. This sequence was found in an adult with an advanced solid tumor such as melanoma, head and neck, liver or kidney cancer. The CDR3 DNA follows: TGTGCCAGCAGCGACTCTAGCGGACGAGTGGGGGAGCAGTACTTC. Residues: CASSDSSGRVGEQYF. Using reference TRBV5-4 and TRBJ2-7 for the parts outside the CDR3, the full variable domain is ETGVTQSPTHLIKTRGQQVTLRCSSQSGHNTVSWYQQALGQGPQFIFQYYREEENGRGNFPPRFSGLQFPNYSSELNVNALELDDSALYLCASSDSSGRVGEQYFGPGTRLTVT.